This TCR beta chain is drawn from a study of blood T cell repertoires in COVID-19. Looking at the study overall: Acute-phase and convalescent COVID-19 samples originated in the United States, Italy and Spain. PBMCs, B-cell-depleted T cells, or T cells provided the cDNA or gDNA that made up the material.

Original data processing: Estimation of nucleated cell counts was performed using reference gene primer amplification. Some clones are missing from TCRdb's copy, which holds only in-frame ones; the method was immunoSEQ multiplex PCR. V and J calls and clone size are copied from that table; D and trimming were computed from the DNA. The sample has some 240,000 clones, 65% to 85% seen once. The receptor was isolated from a human donor in a cohort sampled during active COVID-19. Sequencing was done on a sample of peripheral blood.

The CDR3 nucleotides are TGTGCCAGCTCACCCGGGGCGGGGGGAGGCAATCAGCCCCAGCATTTT. Translating it yields CASSPGAGGGNQPQHF. The chain uses TRBV18 and TRBJ1-5; D might be TRBD1 (5 bases). CDR3 size: 16 residues. The V and J ends lost 3 bases and 2 bases respectively, with 14 bases between them. Germline V gene lookup returns CDR1 KGHSH and CDR2 LQKENI.